The 26 T cell receptor beta chains below all came from one sample that was sequenced in a study of OX40 agonist ivuxolimab in advanced cancers. Sequenced by immunoSEQ multiplex PCR; TCRdb stores in-frame clones only, minus some. This sample has approximately 70,000 clones; 75% to 90% occur once, and the top ten carry approximately 0.91%. Sequenced material: CD4+ or CD8+ T cells sorted from blood, taken in a trial of the OX40 agonist ivuxolimab. These receptors came from an adult with an advanced solid tumor such as melanoma, head and neck, liver or kidney cancer.

The rearrangement uses TRBV6-5 and TRBJ2-7, with D possibly being TRBD2 (6 bases). Germline assignment: CDR1 MNHEY and CDR2 SVGAGI. V gave up 6 bases and J gave up 6 bases, with 15 bases separating them. The CDR3 runs to 13 residues. Here the CDR3 DNA reads TGTGCCAGCAGGACGCGACTAGTACCCGAGCAGTACTTC. Its protein is CASRTRLVPEQYF.

CDR3 protein: CASSTSGMGTDTQYF. The CDR3 bases are TGCGCCAGCTCTACTAGCGGGATGGGAACAGATACGCAGTATTTT. The V and J genes are TRBV5-1 and TRBJ2-3; 10 bases are shared with TRBD2. The ends lost 7 bases at V and 3 bases at J; junction bases unmatched: 8. The CDR3 consists of 15 residues. The germline gives CDR1 SGHRS, CDR2 YFSETQ.

This chain links TRBV11-2 with TRBJ2-1, with TRBD2 matching 12 bases. CDR3 size: 16 residues. The V gene's germline CDR1 is SGHAT and CDR2 FQNNGV. With V trimmed by 5 bases and J by 6 bases, 8 bases remained unmatched. In nucleotides, the CDR3 is TGTGCCAGCAGCACGCCGGGACTAGCGGGTGTCAATGAGCAGTTCTTC. Translation: CASSTPGLAGVNEQFF.

This chain joins TRBV14 and TRBJ1-6; D may be TRBD1 (5 bases). CDR1 and CDR2 from the germline V gene are SGHDN and FVKESK. Trimming shortened V by 0 bases and J by 10 bases, and 10 bases separated the two germline ends. CDR3 size: 14 residues. The CDR3, as DNA: TGTGCCAGCAGCCAAGAGCCGGGGGGGTCACCCCTCCACTTT. It codes for CASSQEPGGSPLHF.

The chain links TRBV4-1 to TRBJ2-5; D call uncertain. V gave up 0 bases and J gave up 1 base, with 9 bases separating them. Germline V gene data show CDR1 as MGHRA and CDR2 as YSYEKL. CDR3 size: 15 residues. The CDR3 DNA reads TGCGCCAGCAGCCAAGATTCTCCGGTCCAAGAGACCCAGTACTTC. Encoded protein: CASSQDSPVQETQYF.

The rearrangement joins TRBV5-1 to TRBJ2-7; D call uncertain. There are 14 residues in the CDR3. Trimming stripped 1 base from V and 2 bases from J, with 10 bases between. The germline V gene has CDR1 SGHRS and CDR2 YFSETQ. In nucleotides, the CDR3 is TGCGCCAGCAGCTTGTTCGGACGGACCTACGAGCAGTACTTC. As protein: CASSLFGRTYEQYF.

The rearrangement links TRBV27 to TRBJ2-3, with 10 bases fitting TRBD1. From germline, CDR1 is MNHEY and CDR2 SMNVEV (reference sequence). CDR3 length: 14 amino acids. With 5 bases clipped from V and 5 bases from J, the junction kept 4 bases outside the gene matches. In DNA form, the CDR3 reads TGTGCCAGCAGTCTCGACAGGGGGCGAGATACGCAGTATTTT. It is translated as CASSLDRGRDTQYF.

J is TRBJ2-5 and V is TRBV6-1, with D unresolved. Germline V gives CDR1 MNHNS, CDR2 SASEGT. The CDR3 loop spans 14 amino acids. V was pared by 2 bases and J by 7 bases, with 14 bases between. CDR3 coding DNA: TGTGCCAGCAGTGAACGGATAGGTTGGGGGACCCAGTACTTC. It yields the protein CASSERIGWGTQYF.

The CDR3 region has the DNA TGTGCCAGCAGTGAAAGAGGGTACACCATATATTTT. Translating gives CASSERGYTIYF. The rearrangement uses TRBV2 and TRBJ1-3, with D unclear. CDR1 and CDR2 (germline): SNHLY, FYNNEI. CDR3 length: 12 amino acids. Trimming removed 2 bases at V and 8 bases at J, with 7 bases between. The whole variable domain, remainder taken from reference TRBV2 and TRBJ1-3, is EPEVTQTPSHQVTQMGQEVILRCVPISNHLYFYWYRQILGQKVEFLVSFYNNEISEKSEIFDDQFSVERPDGSNFTLKIRSTKLEDSAMYFCASSERGYTIYFGEGSWLTVV.

The chain links TRBV6-6 to TRBJ2-2, with 8 bases identical to TRBD1. The CDR3 has 15 amino acids. The ends lost 6 bases at V and 1 base at J; junction bases unmatched: 4. Germline V gene lookup returns CDR1 MNHNY and CDR2 SVGAGI (reference sequence). The CDR3 coding sequence is TGTGCCAGCAGATCCGGGACAGGGAACACCGGGGAGCTGTTTTTT. Residues: CASRSGTGNTGELFF.

This clone was recorded a few times. The chain is built from TRBV2 and TRBJ1-5; 9 nucleotides align to TRBD1. The ends lost 6 bases at V and 3 bases at J; junction bases unmatched: 6. From germline, CDR1 is SNHLY and CDR2 FYNNEI. The CDR3 is made up of 15 amino acids. CDR3 nucleotides: TGTGCCAGCAGGGGACAGGGCCTTACCAATCAGCCCCAGCATTTT. It encodes CASRGQGLTNQPQHF. The full variable domain, with the rest looked up from reference TRBV2 and TRBJ1-5, is EPEVTQTPSHQVTQMGQEVILRCVPISNHLYFYWYRQILGQKVEFLVSFYNNEISEKSEIFDDQFSVERPDGSNFTLKIRSTKLEDSAMYFCASRGQGLTNQPQHFGDGTRLSIL.

The chain recombines TRBV2 with TRBJ1-1; D remains ambiguous. Germline loops: CDR1 SNHLY, CDR2 FYNNEI. The CDR3 loop spans 15 amino acids. The V and J ends lost 0 bases and 1 base respectively, with 9 bases between them. The CDR3 DNA reads TGTGCCAGCAGTGAAGCCTGGGTCTCGAACACTGAAGCTTTCTTT. Protein sequence: CASSEAWVSNTEAFF.

The chain recombines TRBV9 with TRBJ2-3; D is unresolved. V dropped 4 bases and J dropped 5 bases, with 14 bases sitting between them. Germline lookup yields CDR1 SGDLS and CDR2 YYNGEE. The CDR3 consists of 14 residues. The CDR3 nucleotides are TGTGCCAGCAGCCTCCCCAGTCAAGTAGATACGCAGTATTTT. Translated, it gives CASSLPSQVDTQYF.

V gene TRBV5-1 combines with J gene TRBJ1-3, with D possibly TRBD1 on 5 matching bases. The germline V gene has CDR1 SGHRS and CDR2 YFSETQ. Trimming stripped 3 bases from V and 0 bases from J, with 10 bases between. The CDR3 sequence is 15 residues long. CDR3 region: CASSYDSNSGNTIYF. In nucleotides, the CDR3 is TGCGCCAGCAGCTACGACAGTAACTCTGGAAACACCATATATTTT.

In its sample, this clone was seen once. Additional DNA sequences in this sample encode the identical CDR3. The rearrangement joins TRBV18 to TRBJ2-2; the D is unclear. Germline V gene sequence: CDR1 KGHSH, CDR2 LQKENI. Trimming took 4 bases from V and 4 from J, leaving 4 bases between them. The CDR3 consists of 12 residues. The CDR3 nucleotides read TGTGCCAGCTCACAGGGCACCGGGGAGCTGTTTTTT. Amino acid sequence: CASSQGTGELFF.

The J gene is TRBJ2-3, the V gene TRBV29-1, with D possibly TRBD1 on 6 matching bases. CDR3 length equals 14 residues. Per germline, CDR1 SQVTM and CDR2 ANQGSEA. V was shortened by 7 bases and J by 0 bases, with 14 bases between the two germline ends. CDR3 DNA sequence: TGCAGCGGCAACCAGGGGTTTAGCACAGATACGCAGTATTTT. Amino acid sequence: CSGNQGFSTDTQYF.

This chain links TRBV2 with TRBJ1-1, with TRBD1 as a possible D gene (5 bases). Per germline, CDR1 SNHLY and CDR2 FYNNEI. CDR3 length: 17 residues. V gave up 8 bases and J gave up 8 bases, with 30 bases separating them. The CDR3 sequence: CASGPGIVRNTTLEAFF. CDR3 sequence (DNA): TGTGCCAGCGGACCAGGGATCGTGAGAAATACAACACTAGAAGCTTTCTTT.

The chain uses TRBV19 and TRBJ2-2; 9 bases fit TRBD2. V gave up 7 bases and J gave up 3 bases; unmatched junction bases: 6. This CDR3 comprises 15 residues. CDR1 is LNHDA, CDR2 SQIVND, per germline (reference sequence). CDR3 DNA sequence: TGTGCCAGTAATCGGCTAGCGGGATACACCGGGGAGCTGTTTTTT. It encodes CASNRLAGYTGELFF.

V and J are TRBV7-2 and TRBJ2-3; D unclear. Germline V gene sequence: CDR1 SGHTA, CDR2 FQGNSA. Trimming removed 2 bases from V and 6 bases from J, with 6 bases in between. The CDR3 extends over 12 amino acids. CDR3 bases: TGTGCCAGCAGCTTATATAGGGATACGCAGTATTTT. Amino acids: CASSLYRDTQYF.

This rearrangement joins TRBV29-1 to TRBJ2-3, with a tentative D call TRBD2 (5 bases). The CDR3 consists of 12 residues. The germline gives CDR1 SQVTM, CDR2 ANQGSEA. Trimming removed 7 bases at V and 2 bases at J, with 10 bases between. This CDR3 reads CSGGFDTDTQYF. CDR3 nucleotide sequence: TGCAGCGGAGGGTTTGACACAGATACGCAGTATTTT.

The chain carries TRBV5-1 and TRBJ2-7; 7 nucleotides line up with TRBD1. Germline CDR1 is SGHRS and CDR2 is YFSETQ. The CDR3 consists of 14 residues. The trim removed 1 base at V and 2 bases at J, leaving 3 bases unmatched. The CDR3 sequence: CASSLRQGAYEQYF. In DNA, the CDR3 is TGCGCCAGCAGCTTGCGGCAGGGGGCCTACGAGCAGTACTTC. Full variable domain (rest looked up from reference TRBV5-1 and TRBJ2-7): KAGVTQTPRYLIKTRGQQVTLSCSPISGHRSVSWYQQTPGQGLQFLFEYFSETQRNKGNFPGRFSGRQFSNSRSEMNVSTLELGDSALYLCASSLRQGAYEQYFGPGTRLTVT.

The chain carries TRBV11-2 and TRBJ2-7, with D maybe TRBD2 (5 bases). CDR1 and CDR2 (germline): SGHAT, FQNNGV. The V and J ends lost 2 bases and 6 bases respectively, with 11 bases between them. CDR3 length: 13 amino acids. The CDR3 nucleotides read TGTGCCAGCAGCTTAACGGGGAGAATCGAGCAGTACTTC. This sequence encodes CASSLTGRIEQYF.

This chain joins TRBV4-2 and TRBJ1-4, with 7 nucleotides matching TRBD1. From germline, CDR1 is LGHNA and CDR2 YNFKEQ. The V segment lost 8 bases and the J segment 0 bases; nucleotides outside the gene matches: 12. This CDR3 comprises 17 residues. The CDR3 DNA reads TGTGCCAGCTGCTTAGACAGGGCCCATGCAACTAATGAAAAACTGTTTTTT. Translation: CASCLDRAHATNEKLFF.

J is TRBJ1-3 and V is TRBV5-1, with TRBD1 identical over 7 bases. The CDR3 contains 15 residues. The J segment lost 6 bases and the V segment lost 5 bases, leaving 11 bases of the junction unmatched. Germline loops: CDR1 SGHRS, CDR2 YFSETQ. The chain's CDR3 is CASRTGRFEENTIYF. CDR3 coding DNA: TGCGCCAGCAGGACAGGGAGGTTTGAGGAAAACACCATATATTTT.

This chain joins TRBV19 and TRBJ2-7, with D uncertain. CDR3 length: 14 residues. Trimming removed 5 bases at V and 2 bases at J, with 13 bases between. Per germline, CDR1 LNHDA and CDR2 SQIVND (reference sequence). The CDR3 sequence: CASSPNGEAYEQYF. DNA for the CDR3: TGTGCCAGTAGTCCTAACGGAGAGGCCTACGAGCAGTACTTC.

V gene TRBV18 combines with J gene TRBJ2-5; no clear D. The CDR3 is 15 residues long. The germline gives CDR1 KGHSH, CDR2 LQKENI. The V end was cut by 0 bases, the J end by 5 bases, with 13 bases between. The CDR3 is CASSPPTSGRETQYF. For the CDR3, the DNA is TGTGCCAGCTCACCACCGACATCGGGCAGGGAGACCCAGTACTTC.